Listed here are 21 T cell receptor beta chains from one sample, sequenced in a study of graft-versus-host responses after intestinal transplantation. The repertoire was sequenced with immunoSEQ multiplex PCR; TCRdb's copy has only in-frame clones and lacks some. The data show fewer than 95,000 clones, with 93% seen just once and about 2% held by the top ten. Which antigens these TCRs recognize remains unknown. The specimen was unstimulated CD8+ T cells sorted from spleen or lymph node cells, collected before intestinal transplant. These receptors were obtained from a human donor who received an intestinal transplant.

The chain combines TRBV6-1 with TRBJ2-3; TRBD2 matches at 9 bases. The J segment lost 5 bases and the V segment lost 1 base, leaving 10 bases of the junction unmatched. This CDR3 spans 17 amino acids. Germline V gene data show CDR1 as MNHNS and CDR2 as SASEGT. The CDR3 region has the DNA TGTGCCAGCAGTGAAGGCCTAGCGGGGATTGTCATAGATACGCAGTATTTT. This sequence encodes CASSEGLAGIVIDTQYF.

The chain uses TRBV6-1 and TRBJ2-7, with 8 nucleotides matching TRBD1. The CDR3 is made up of 14 amino acids. Germline V gene lookup returns CDR1 MNHNS and CDR2 SASEGT. After removal of 4 bases from V and 6 bases from J, the junction contained 8 bases not matched to a gene. CDR3 sequence: CASSADRGGIEQYF. CDR3 bases: TGTGCCAGCAGTGCCGACAGGGGTGGAATCGAGCAGTACTTC.

The V and J genes are TRBV4-3 and TRBJ1-1, with 10 bases aligning to TRBD1. CDR1 is LGHNA, CDR2 YSLEER, per germline. This CDR3 comprises 15 residues. Trimming at V came to 1 base and at J to 1 base, leaving 0 bases not matched to a gene. CDR3 coding DNA: TGCGCCAGCAGCCAAGGGACAGGGGGGAACACTGAAGCTTTCTTT. This translates into CASSQGTGGNTEAFF.

The chain employs TRBV7-8 and TRBJ1-1; TRBD1 matches 9 bases. The ends lost 5 bases at V and 6 bases at J; junction bases unmatched: 7. The CDR3 consists of 14 residues. Germline loops: CDR1 SGHVS, CDR2 FQNEAQ. The CDR3 sequence is CASSPGQGSPEAFF. CDR3 nucleotides: TGTGCCAGCAGCCCGGGACAGGGTTCCCCTGAAGCTTTCTTT.

The chain recombines TRBV7-9 with TRBJ1-1; weak D call: TRBD1 (5 bases). From germline, CDR1 is SEHNR and CDR2 FQNEAQ (reference sequence). Trimming left V 11 bases short and J 1 base short, with 11 bases between. This CDR3 spans 12 amino acids. The CDR3 region has the DNA TGTGCCTCCGGGGGTACGAACACTGAAGCTTTCTTT. It translates to CASGGTNTEAFF.

The V call is TRBV10-3, the J call TRBJ1-2, with TRBD1 matching over 7 bases. V dropped 3 bases and J dropped 8; count of bases not matched to a gene: 6. CDR1 ENHRY and CDR2 SYGVKD come from the germline V gene. The CDR3 totals 13 residues. The DNA of the CDR3 is TGTGCCATCAGTGAAGGCCAGGGGGGAGGCTACACCTTC. Translated: CAISEGQGGGYTF.

The chain recombines TRBV2 with TRBJ1-2; a weak D match, TRBD1 (5 bases). The CDR3 contains 12 residues. V shed 9 bases and J shed 2 bases, with 10 bases lying between them. CDR1 is SNHLY and CDR2 is FYNNEI in the germline V gene. The CDR3 protein is CARLQANYGYTF. CDR3 nucleotide sequence: TGTGCCAGGTTACAGGCGAACTATGGCTACACCTTC. Complete variable domain (other parts from reference TRBV2 and TRBJ1-2): EPEVTQTPSHQVTQMGQEVILRCVPISNHLYFYWYRQILGQKVEFLVSFYNNEISEKSEIFDDQFSVERPDGSNFTLKIRSTKLEDSAMYFCARLQANYGYTFGSGTRLTVV.

The chain recombines TRBV7-9 with TRBJ2-5; tentatively, D is TRBD2 (6 bases). Trimming shortened V by 6 bases and J by 2 bases, and 10 bases separated the two germline ends. The germline gives CDR1 SEHNR, CDR2 FQNEAQ (reference sequence). The CDR3 consists of 13 residues. In DNA form, the CDR3 reads TGTGCCAGCAGGGAGGGTTCGCAAGAGACCCAGTACTTC. This translates into CASREGSQETQYF.

This rearrangement joins TRBV15 to TRBJ2-5; D is perhaps TRBD2 (6 bases). Germline values: CDR1 LNHNV, CDR2 YYDKDF (reference sequence). V was cut by 0 bases and J by 9 bases, with 17 bases left in between. The CDR3 contains 15 residues. The DNA of the CDR3 is TGTGCCACCAGCAGAGAAGTGGGGGGTGGAGGCGCCCAGTACTTC. It codes for CATSREVGGGGAQYF.

The V call is TRBV7-9, the J call TRBJ2-7, with D perhaps matching TRBD2 (5 bases). The CDR3 length is 13 residues. The germline gives CDR1 SEHNR, CDR2 FQNEAQ (reference sequence). V lost 5 bases, J lost 3 bases, and 11 bases lay in between. The CDR3 reads CASSPPAGYEQYF. For the CDR3, the DNA is TGTGCCAGCAGCCCCCCCGCGGGCTACGAGCAGTACTTC.

The V gene is TRBV10-1, the J gene TRBJ2-7, with a tentative D call TRBD1 (6 bases). V gave up 4 bases and J gave up 4 bases, with 11 bases separating them. This CDR3 spans 13 amino acids. Germline V gene data show CDR1 as WNHNN and CDR2 as SYGVQD (reference sequence). The CDR3 is CASSAGHLYEQYF. CDR3 nucleotide sequence: TGCGCCAGCAGTGCGGGACACCTATACGAGCAGTACTTC.

The CDR3 here is CASSQDREVVNTIYF. The CDR3, as DNA: TGCGCCAGCAGCCAAGATCGTGAGGTGGTAAACACCATATATTTT. This chain uses TRBV4-3 with TRBJ1-3; no clear D gene. This CDR3 has 15 residues. V lost 0 bases, J lost 6 bases, and 12 bases lay in between. Germline values: CDR1 LGHNA, CDR2 YSLEER.

The V gene is TRBV4-3, the J gene TRBJ1-2; 12 bases are a match to TRBD1. Germline lookup yields CDR1 LGHNA and CDR2 YSLEER. Trimming at V came to 0 bases and at J to 4 bases, leaving 0 bases not matched to a gene. The CDR3 covers 15 residues. For the CDR3, the DNA is TGCGCCAGCAGCCAAGAGGGACAGGGGGCCTATGGCTACACCTTC. It specifies CASSQEGQGAYGYTF.

J is TRBJ2-1 and V is TRBV15; D may be TRBD1 (5 bases). CDR3 length: 18 residues. The V end was cut by 0 bases, the J end by 8 bases, with 23 bases between. The germline V gene has CDR1 LNHNV and CDR2 YYDKDF (reference sequence). The CDR3 here is CATSRDGLVWGKIDEQFF. The CDR3 DNA sequence: TGTGCCACCAGCAGAGATGGTCTAGTTTGGGGCAAGATCGATGAGCAGTTCTTC.

V is TRBV7-2 and J is TRBJ2-1; 11 bases agree with TRBD2. J gave up 13 bases and V 5 bases, and 4 bases lay outside the gene matches. Germline V gene sequence: CDR1 SGHTA, CDR2 FQGNSA. The CDR3 consists of 12 residues. CDR3 region: CASSISGGEQFF. The CDR3 DNA follows: TGTGCCAGCAGCATTAGCGGGGGGGAACAGTTCTTC. The complete variable domain, with remaining parts taken from reference TRBV7-2 and TRBJ2-1, reads GAGVSQSPSNKVTEKGKDVELRCDPISGHTALYWYRQSLGQGLEFLIYFQGNSAPDKSGLPSDRFSAERTGGSVSTLTIQRTQQEDSAVYLCASSISGGEQFFGPGTRLTVL.

The V and J genes are TRBV30 and TRBJ2-2, with TRBD1 matching 10 bases. V shed 4 bases, J shed 6 bases, and the junction held 5 bases outside the gene matches. The germline CDR1 and CDR2 sequences are GTSNPN and SVGIG (reference sequence). This CDR3 region has 14 residues. The CDR3 loop is CAWTGTGVSGELFF. The CDR3, as DNA: TGTGCCTGGACCGGGACAGGGGTGTCCGGGGAGCTGTTTTTT.

This chain joins TRBV30 and TRBJ1-1; no firm D call. Germline values: CDR1 GTSNPN, CDR2 SVGIG (reference sequence). Trimming stripped 0 bases from V and 0 bases from J, with 8 bases between. This CDR3 comprises 14 residues. CDR3 region: CAWSVHTMNTEAFF. CDR3 bases: TGTGCCTGGAGTGTACACACAATGAACACTGAAGCTTTCTTT.

The rearrangement uses TRBV7-9 and TRBJ1-1; the D gene is possibly TRBD1 (5 bases). CDR3 length: 14 amino acids. Trimming shortened V by 5 bases and J by 4 bases, and 14 bases separated the two germline ends. Germline V gene sequence: CDR1 SEHNR, CDR2 FQNEAQ (reference sequence). CDR3 loop: CASSPTGVGTEAFF. CDR3 sequence (DNA): TGTGCCAGCAGCCCTACGGGGGTGGGCACTGAAGCTTTCTTT.

This chain links TRBV19 with TRBJ2-5; 11 bases fit TRBD2. V was clipped by 5 bases and J by 4 bases; unmatched bases: 3. Per germline, CDR1 LNHDA and CDR2 SQIVND (reference sequence). The length of the CDR3 is 14 residues. CDR3 residues: CASSGTSGGETQYF. The CDR3 DNA sequence: TGTGCCAGTAGTGGCACTAGCGGGGGAGAGACCCAGTACTTC. The whole variable domain, remainder taken from reference TRBV19 and TRBJ2-5, is DGGITQSPKYLFRKEGQNVTLSCEQNLNHDAMYWYRQDPGQGLRLIYYSQIVNDFQKGDIAEGYSVSREKKESFPLTVTSAQKNPTAFYLCASSGTSGGETQYFGPGTRLLVL.

The V and J genes are TRBV25-1 and TRBJ1-1, with a tentative D call TRBD1 (6 bases). CDR1 and CDR2 (germline): MGHDK, SYGVNS. V lost 6 bases, J lost 0 bases, and 8 bases lay in between. The CDR3 consists of 13 residues. DNA of the CDR3: TGTGCCAGCAGGTCAGGGGTGAACACTGAAGCTTTCTTT. Its protein product is CASRSGVNTEAFF. The variable domain in full, with the rest retrieved from reference TRBV25-1 and TRBJ1-1, is EADIYQTPRYLVIGTGKKITLECSQTMGHDKMYWYQQDPGMELHLIHYSYGVNSTEKGDLSSESTVSRIRTEHFPLTLESARPSHTSQYLCASRSGVNTEAFFGQGTRLTVV.

This clone showed up just a few times. The chain uses TRBV10-3 and TRBJ1-1, with a tentative D call TRBD1 (5 bases). This CDR3 comprises 15 residues. Germline loops: CDR1 ENHRY, CDR2 SYGVKD. Trimming left V 0 bases short and J 5 bases short, with 13 bases between. For the CDR3, the DNA is TGTGCCATCAGTGAGTCGGCCTACGGGGGGACTGAAGCTTTCTTT. It is translated as CAISESAYGGTEAFF.